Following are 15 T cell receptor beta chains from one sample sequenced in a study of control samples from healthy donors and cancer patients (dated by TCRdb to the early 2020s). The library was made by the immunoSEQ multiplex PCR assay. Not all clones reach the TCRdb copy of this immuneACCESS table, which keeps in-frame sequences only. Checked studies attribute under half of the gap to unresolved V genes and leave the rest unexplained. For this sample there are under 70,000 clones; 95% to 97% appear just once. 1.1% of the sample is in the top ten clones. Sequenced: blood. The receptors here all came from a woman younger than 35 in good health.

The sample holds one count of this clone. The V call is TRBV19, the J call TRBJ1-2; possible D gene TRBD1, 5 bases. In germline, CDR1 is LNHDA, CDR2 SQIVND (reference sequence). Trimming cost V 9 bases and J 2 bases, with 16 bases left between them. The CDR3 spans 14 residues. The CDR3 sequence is CASVYRGQNYGYTF. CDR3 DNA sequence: TGTGCCAGCGTATATCGGGGCCAGAACTATGGCTACACCTTC.

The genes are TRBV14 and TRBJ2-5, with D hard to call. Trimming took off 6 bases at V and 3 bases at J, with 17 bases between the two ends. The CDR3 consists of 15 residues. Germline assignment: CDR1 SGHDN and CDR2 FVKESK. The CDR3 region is CASSRMGPSEETQYF. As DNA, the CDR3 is TGTGCCAGCAGTCGAATGGGCCCCTCCGAAGAGACCCAGTACTTC.

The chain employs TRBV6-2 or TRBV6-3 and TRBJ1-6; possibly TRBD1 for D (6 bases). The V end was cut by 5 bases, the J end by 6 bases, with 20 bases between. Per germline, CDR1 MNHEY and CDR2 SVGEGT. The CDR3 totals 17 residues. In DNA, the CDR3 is TGTGCCAGCAGTAGTATCCGGGACATTATCGGTAATTCACCCCTCCACTTT. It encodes CASSSIRDIIGNSPLHF.

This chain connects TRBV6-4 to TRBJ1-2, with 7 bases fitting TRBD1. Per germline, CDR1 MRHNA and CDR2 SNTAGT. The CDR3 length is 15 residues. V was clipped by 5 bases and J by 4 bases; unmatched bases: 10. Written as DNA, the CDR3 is TGTGCCAGCAGTAACGGGGACAGTACTGGCTATGGCTACACCTTC. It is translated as CASSNGDSTGYGYTF.

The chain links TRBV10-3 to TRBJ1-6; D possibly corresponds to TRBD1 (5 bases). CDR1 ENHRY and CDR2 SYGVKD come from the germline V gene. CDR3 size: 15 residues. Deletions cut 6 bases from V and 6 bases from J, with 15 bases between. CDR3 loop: CAISKTGTRNSPLHF. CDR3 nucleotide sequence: TGTGCCATCAGCAAGACCGGGACTCGTAATTCACCCCTCCACTTT.

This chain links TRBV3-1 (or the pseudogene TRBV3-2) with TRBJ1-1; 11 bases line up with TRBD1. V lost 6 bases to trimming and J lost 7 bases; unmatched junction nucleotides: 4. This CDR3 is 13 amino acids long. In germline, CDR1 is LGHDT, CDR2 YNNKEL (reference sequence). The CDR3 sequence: CASRLGQGVEAFF. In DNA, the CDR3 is TGTGCCAGCAGATTGGGACAGGGGGTTGAAGCTTTCTTT.

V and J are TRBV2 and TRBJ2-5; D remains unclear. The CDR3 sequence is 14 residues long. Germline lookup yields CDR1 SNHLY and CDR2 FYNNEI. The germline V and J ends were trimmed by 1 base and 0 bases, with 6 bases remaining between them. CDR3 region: CASSEGAYQETQYF. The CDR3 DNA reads TGTGCCAGCAGTGAAGGAGCGTACCAAGAGACCCAGTACTTC.

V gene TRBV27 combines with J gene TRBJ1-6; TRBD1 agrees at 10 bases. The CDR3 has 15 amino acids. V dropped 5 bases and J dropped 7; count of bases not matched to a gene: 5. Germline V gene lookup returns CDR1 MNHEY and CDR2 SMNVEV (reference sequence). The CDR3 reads CASSRQTGGNSPLHF. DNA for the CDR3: TGTGCCAGCAGTCGACAGACAGGGGGCAATTCACCCCTCCACTTT.

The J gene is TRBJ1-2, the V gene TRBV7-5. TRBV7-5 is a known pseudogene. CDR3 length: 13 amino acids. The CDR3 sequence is CARSRGLPYGYTF. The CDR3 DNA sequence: TGTGCCAGAAGCCGAGGGTTGCCCTATGGCTACACCTTC.

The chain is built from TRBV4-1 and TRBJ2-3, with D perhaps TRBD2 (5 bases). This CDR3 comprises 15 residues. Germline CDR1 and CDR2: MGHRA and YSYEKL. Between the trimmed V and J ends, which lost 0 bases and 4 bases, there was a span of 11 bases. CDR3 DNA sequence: TGCGCCAGCAGCCAAGAGTACCTAGCCCCAGATACGCAGTATTTT. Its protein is CASSQEYLAPDTQYF.

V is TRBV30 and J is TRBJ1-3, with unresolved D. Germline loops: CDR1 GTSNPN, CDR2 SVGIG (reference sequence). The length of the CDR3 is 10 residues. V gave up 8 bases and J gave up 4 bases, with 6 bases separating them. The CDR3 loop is CALGGNTIYF. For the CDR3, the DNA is TGTGCCCTTGGAGGAAACACCATATATTTT.

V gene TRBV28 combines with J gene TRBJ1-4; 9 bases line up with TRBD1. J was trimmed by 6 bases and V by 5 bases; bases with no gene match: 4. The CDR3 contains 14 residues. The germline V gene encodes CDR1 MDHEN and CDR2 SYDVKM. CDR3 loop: CASSATGGDEKLFF. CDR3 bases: TGTGCCAGCAGTGCTACAGGGGGCGATGAAAAACTGTTTTTT.

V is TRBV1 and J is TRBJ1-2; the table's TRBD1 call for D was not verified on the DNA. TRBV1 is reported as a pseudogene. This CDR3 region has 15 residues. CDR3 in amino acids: CTSSHPRKQGNGYTF. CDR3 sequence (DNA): TGCACCAGCAGCCATCCTAGGAAACAGGGCAATGGCTACACCTTC.

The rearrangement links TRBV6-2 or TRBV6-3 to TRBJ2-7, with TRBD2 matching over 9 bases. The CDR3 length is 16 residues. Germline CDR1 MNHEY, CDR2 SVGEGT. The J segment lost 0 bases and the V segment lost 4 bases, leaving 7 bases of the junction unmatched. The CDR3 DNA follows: TGTGCCAGCAGTTTCCATATAGCGGGGGACTCCTACGAGCAGTACTTC. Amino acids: CASSFHIAGDSYEQYF.

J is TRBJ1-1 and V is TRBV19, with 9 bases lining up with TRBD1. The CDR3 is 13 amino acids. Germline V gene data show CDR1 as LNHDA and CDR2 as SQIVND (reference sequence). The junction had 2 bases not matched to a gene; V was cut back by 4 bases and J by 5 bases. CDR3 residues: CASSNRGRTEAFF. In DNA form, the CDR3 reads TGTGCCAGTAGTAACAGGGGGCGGACTGAAGCTTTCTTT.